Listed here is a single T cell receptor (beta chain). Its target is unknown. Researchers ran the PCR with 60 Vbeta and 13 Jbeta primers. The data were produced by immunoSEQ multiplex PCR, yet TCRdb's version contains in-frame clones alone and is incomplete. Of about 170,000 clones in the sample, under 80% are singletons; the top ten hold roughly 2.5%. This sample was included in a study of cytomegalovirus exposure and HLA in healthy donors. Study in general: Genotyping of more than 300 donors showed that around 86% belonged to the Caucasian-associated ancestry cluster.

Trimming removed 1 base from V and 7 bases from J, with 16 bases in between. CDR3 length: 15 amino acids. Germline V gene lookup returns CDR1 SGHTA and CDR2 FQGNSA. Donors likely had unrecorded immune exposures despite being nominally healthy when sampled. Study-wide points: In an earlier analysis, in around 590 donors, most V segments appeared productive either ~87% or ~30% of the time.

The genes are TRBV7-2 and TRBJ1-2; D is unclear. This receptor was obtained from a human donor in good health. Sequenced sample: PBMCs. The CDR3 DNA reads as TGTGCCAGCAGCTTAGACGGGAGTCGAACGGGTGGCTACACCTTC. It codes for CASSLDGSRTGGYTF.